Listed here are 27 T cell receptor beta chains from one sample, sequenced in a study of neoadjuvant nivolumab and ipilimumab in lung cancer. Sequencing used immunoSEQ multiplex PCR; TCRdb keeps in-frame clones, though not all of them. The table records almost 2,000 clones, over 75% of them present only once. The sequencing used tumor tissue, collected before neoadjuvant nivolumab, alone or with ipilimumab. The receptors derive from an adult with non-small cell lung cancer.

The chain carries TRBV25-1 and TRBJ1-4, with 7 bases fitting TRBD1. The CDR3 is 15 residues long. V was pared by 5 bases and J by 0 bases, with 3 bases of the junction left unmatched. From germline, CDR1 is MGHDK and CDR2 SYGVNS. DNA of the CDR3: TGTGCCAGCAGTACCGACAGGGCAACTAATGAAAAACTGTTTTTT. Residues: CASSTDRATNEKLFF.

The V gene is TRBV23-1, the J gene TRBJ2-1; possibly TRBD1 for D (5 bases). TRBV23-1 is labeled an ORF, and its function is uncertain. The V and J ends lost 2 bases and 9 bases respectively, with 8 bases between them. The CDR3 loop spans 12 amino acids. The CDR3: CASSQLDSEQFF. CDR3 coding DNA: TGCGCCAGCAGTCAACTAGACAGTGAGCAGTTCTTC.

This clone was seen a single time. The genes are TRBV18 and TRBJ2-1; no clear D gene. This CDR3 region has 13 residues. V lost 2 bases, J lost 9 bases, and 11 bases lay in between. CDR1 and CDR2 from the germline V gene are KGHSH and LQKENI. CDR3 DNA sequence: TGTGCCAGCTCACCAAGCCCTCAGAGTGAGCAGTTCTTC. This sequence encodes CASSPSPQSEQFF.

As DNA, the CDR3 is TGTGCCAGCAACCCTAGCGAATCCTACGAGCAGTACTTC. It encodes CASNPSESYEQYF. V gene TRBV2 combines with J gene TRBJ2-7, with D perhaps matching TRBD2 (6 bases). V was cut by 7 bases and J by 1 base, with 11 bases left in between. The germline gives CDR1 SNHLY, CDR2 FYNNEI. The CDR3 spans 13 residues.

This clone was observed a few times. The rearrangement joins TRBV10-1 to TRBJ2-1, with a possible D match to TRBD2 (5 bases). Per the germline V gene, CDR1 is WNHNN and CDR2 is SYGVQD (reference sequence). Deletions cut 0 bases from V and 3 bases from J, with 9 bases between. The CDR3 contains 15 residues. The CDR3 DNA is TGCGCCAGCAGTGAGTCAGCCGGGGACTACAATGAGCAGTTCTTC. Translation: CASSESAGDYNEQFF.

The chain is built from TRBV27 and TRBJ2-1; 11 bases line up with TRBD2. Germline values: CDR1 MNHEY, CDR2 SMNVEV (reference sequence). J gave up 7 bases and V 5 bases, and 7 bases lay outside the gene matches. The length of the CDR3 is 15 residues. CDR3 bases: TGTGCCAGCAGTCAAACTAGCGGGAGTTGGAATGAGCAGTTCTTC. Protein sequence: CASSQTSGSWNEQFF.

The CDR3 spells CASSGRRNTDTQYF. In DNA, the CDR3 is TGTGCCAGCAGCGGGCGCAGAAACACAGATACGCAGTATTTT. The chain combines TRBV9 with TRBJ2-3, with D hard to call. CDR1 and CDR2 (germline): SGDLS, YYNGEE. V dropped 3 bases and J dropped 2 bases, with 10 bases sitting between them. The CDR3 extends over 14 amino acids.

This clone was recorded a few times. This chain links TRBV28 with TRBJ2-3; TRBD2 matches 7 bases. There are 15 residues in the CDR3. Losses at the gene ends were 8 bases for V and 2 bases for J; bases not matched to a gene: 10. Germline-derived CDR1 and CDR2 are MDHEN and SYDVKM. Written as DNA, the CDR3 is TGTGCCAGCTTCGGGGGAGGGGTTAACACAGATACGCAGTATTTT. Translation gives CASFGGGVNTDTQYF.

The chain carries TRBV27 and TRBJ2-7; 9 bases match TRBD1. The V gene's germline CDR1 is MNHEY and CDR2 SMNVEV (reference sequence). Trimming took 7 bases from V and 3 from J; bases not matched to a gene: 13. The CDR3 contains 16 residues. The CDR3 DNA reads as TGTGCCAGCACGGCGTACAGGGGGCGCTTGGACTACGAGCAGTACTTC. Protein sequence: CASTAYRGRLDYEQYF.

V is TRBV6-5 and J is TRBJ2-7, with a possible D match to TRBD1 (6 bases). The CDR3 extends over 15 amino acids. Germline CDR1 is MNHEY and CDR2 is SVGAGI. The V end lost 0 bases, the J end lost 2 bases, and 11 bases lay between the germline ends. The CDR3 loop is CASSYSKDRTYEQYF. In DNA form, the CDR3 reads TGTGCCAGCAGTTACTCCAAAGACAGGACCTACGAGCAGTACTTC.

The count of this clone is one. The V and J genes are TRBV5-1 and TRBJ2-5, with TRBD1 identical over 8 bases. Germline lookup yields CDR1 SGHRS and CDR2 YFSETQ. There are 17 residues in the CDR3. J was trimmed by 4 bases and V by 0 bases; bases with no gene match: 11. The CDR3 protein is CASSLGGTGGPPETQYF. CDR3 sequence (DNA): TGCGCCAGCAGCTTGGGGGGGACAGGCGGACCTCCAGAGACCCAGTACTTC. Drawing the rest from reference TRBV5-1 and TRBJ2-5, the complete variable domain is KAGVTQTPRYLIKTRGQQVTLSCSPISGHRSVSWYQQTPGQGLQFLFEYFSETQRNKGNFPGRFSGRQFSNSRSEMNVSTLELGDSALYLCASSLGGTGGPPETQYFGPGTRLLVL.

This clone was detected once. The chain is built from TRBV7-3 and TRBJ2-3; 10 bases agree with TRBD2. The CDR3 consists of 16 residues. The ends lost 2 bases at V and 1 base at J; junction bases unmatched: 3. Germline assignment: CDR1 SGHTA and CDR2 FQGTGA. CDR3 coding DNA: TGTGCCAGCAGCTTATTTGGGACTAGCGGCACAGATACGCAGTATTTT. This codes for CASSLFGTSGTDTQYF.

The J gene is TRBJ1-1, the V gene TRBV10-3; 12 nucleotides agree with TRBD1. Germline V gene lookup returns CDR1 ENHRY and CDR2 SYGVKD. The CDR3 is 15 amino acids. Trimming took 6 bases from V and 1 from J; bases not matched to a gene: 3. CDR3 nucleotides: TGTGCCATCAGGGGACAGGGGGCGGAGAACACTGAAGCTTTCTTT. Residues: CAIRGQGAENTEAFF.

The gene calls are TRBV19 and TRBJ1-4; 7 bases agree with TRBD1. The CDR3 loop spans 16 amino acids. Per the germline V gene, CDR1 is LNHDA and CDR2 is SQIVND (reference sequence). Trimming cost V 5 bases and J 9 bases; bases outside gene matches: 15. The CDR3 coding sequence is TGTGCCAGTAGTGAATTGGGTGACAGGGAGAGAAAAAAACTGTTTTTT. This translates into CASSELGDRERKKLFF.

The chain couples TRBV7-7 to TRBJ2-1; D remains unclear. The CDR3 is 14 residues long. The ends were cut back, 2 bases at V and 5 bases at J, with 10 bases in the middle. The germline gives CDR1 SSHAT, CDR2 FNYEAQ (reference sequence). CDR3 sequence reads: CASSLTRIDNEQFF. CDR3 nucleotide sequence: TGTGCCAGCAGCTTAACCCGCATAGACAATGAGCAGTTCTTC.

In nucleotides, the CDR3 is TGCGCCAGCAGCTTGACAGGGAGCAATCAGCCCCAGCATTTT. Its translation is CASSLTGSNQPQHF. The chain joins TRBV5-1 to TRBJ1-5, with D possibly being TRBD1 (6 bases). Germline V gene sequence: CDR1 SGHRS, CDR2 YFSETQ. This CDR3 comprises 14 residues. Trimming shortened V by 1 base and J by 1 base, and 6 bases separated the two germline ends.

Comment on this clone: The same CDR3 can be traced to other DNA sequences in this sample. The chain joins TRBV29-1 to TRBJ2-1, with 14 bases matching TRBD2. This CDR3 contains 14 residues. CDR1 and CDR2 (germline): SQVTM, ANQGSEA. The CDR3 DNA sequence: TGCAGTGCCCGAGGGACTAGCGGGAGACGTGAGCAGTTCTTC. Its translation: CSARGTSGRREQFF.

The chain uses TRBV10-3 and TRBJ2-7; the match to TRBD1 covers 9 bases. Germline loops: CDR1 ENHRY, CDR2 SYGVKD. The CDR3 covers 13 residues. V was clipped by 4 bases and J by 6 bases; unmatched bases: 4. DNA for the CDR3: TGTGCCATCAGTGGACAGGGGGACTCCGAGCAGTACTTC. Its translation: CAISGQGDSEQYF.

This clone occurred a few times. The rearrangement links TRBV7-9 to TRBJ1-2; 7 nucleotides line up with TRBD1. The V gene end was trimmed by 5 bases and the J gene end by 2 bases; junction bases not matched to a gene: 2. The length of the CDR3 is 13 residues. From germline, CDR1 is SEHNR and CDR2 FQNEAQ (reference sequence). The CDR3 loop reads CASSVGQNYGYTF. The CDR3 region has the DNA TGTGCCAGCAGCGTGGGACAGAACTATGGCTACACCTTC.

V usage is TRBV19 and J usage is TRBJ2-5; D gene uncertain. Germline-derived CDR1 and CDR2 are LNHDA and SQIVND (reference sequence). The V and J ends lost 7 bases and 4 bases respectively, with 13 bases between them. The CDR3 spans 13 residues. The CDR3 region has the DNA TGTGCCAGTACCTCTGATCCTGGAGAGACCCAGTACTTC. Its translation is CASTSDPGETQYF.

The J gene is TRBJ1-1, the V gene TRBV20-1; D uncertain. CDR1 and CDR2 (germline): DFQATT, SNEGSKA (reference sequence). The ends were cut back, 3 bases at V and 0 bases at J, with 2 bases in the middle. This CDR3 has 11 residues. The CDR3 sequence: CSASMNTEAFF. CDR3 sequence (DNA): TGCAGTGCTAGTATGAACACTGAAGCTTTCTTT.

This clone was picked up a small number of times. The chain joins TRBV6-1 to TRBJ1-4; possible D gene TRBD1, 5 bases. Trimming stripped 0 bases from V and 8 bases from J, with 13 bases between. The CDR3 spans 15 residues. In germline, CDR1 is MNHNS, CDR2 SASEGT. The CDR3 is CASSEAVGEMEKLFF. The CDR3 nucleotides read TGTGCCAGCAGTGAAGCGGTAGGGGAAATGGAAAAACTGTTTTTT.

The rearrangement uses TRBV4-1 and TRBJ1-5; D is unclear. Trimming took 0 bases from V and 6 from J, leaving 9 bases between them. This CDR3 comprises 14 residues. Germline CDR1 is MGHRA and CDR2 is YSYEKL. CDR3 sequence: CASSQDVSRQPQHF. The CDR3 DNA follows: TGCGCCAGCAGCCAAGATGTGAGTCGTCAGCCCCAGCATTTT.

The chain carries TRBV7-9 and TRBJ1-5; perhaps TRBD1 as D (6 bases). The V gene's germline CDR1 is SEHNR and CDR2 FQNEAQ (reference sequence). The CDR3 covers 16 residues. The germline V and J ends were trimmed by 5 bases and 0 bases, with 14 bases remaining between them. The CDR3 DNA follows: TGTGCCAGCAGCGCACGGGACAATTATAGCAATCAGCCCCAGCATTTT. As protein: CASSARDNYSNQPQHF. Based on the CDR3 plus reference TRBV7-9 and TRBJ1-5, the full variable domain is DTGVSQNPRHKITKRGQNVTFRCDPISEHNRLYWYRQTLGQGPEFLTYFQNEAQLEKSRLLSDRFSAERPKGSFSTLEIQRTEQGDSAMYLCASSARDNYSNQPQHFGDGTRLSIL.

V and J are TRBV7-9 and TRBJ1-2; 8 bases map to TRBD1. Looked up from germline, CDR1 is SEHNR and CDR2 is FQNEAQ (reference sequence). The CDR3 totals 12 residues. Trimming removed 5 bases from V and 7 bases from J; junction bases left unmatched: 3. The CDR3 bases are TGTGCCAGCAGCAACCAGGGGGCTGGCTACACCTTC. Its translation is CASSNQGAGYTF. Variable domain in full (rest from reference TRBV7-9 and TRBJ1-2): DTGVSQNPRHKITKRGQNVTFRCDPISEHNRLYWYRQTLGQGPEFLTYFQNEAQLEKSRLLSDRFSAERPKGSFSTLEIQRTEQGDSAMYLCASSNQGAGYTFGSGTRLTVV.

The chain employs TRBV7-6 and TRBJ1-2, with 8 bases identical to TRBD1. J was trimmed by 3 bases and V by 5 bases; bases with no gene match: 8. The CDR3 runs to 15 residues. From germline, CDR1 is SGHVS and CDR2 FNYEAQ. As DNA, the CDR3 is TGTGCCAGCAGCCCCGGACAGGGAGTTGACTATGGCTACACCTTC. Protein: CASSPGQGVDYGYTF.

The V call is TRBV10-3, the J call TRBJ2-1; 8 positions agree with TRBD1. The V gene end was trimmed by 4 bases and the J gene end by 0 bases; junction bases not matched to a gene: 5. The CDR3 is 16 amino acids. The V gene's germline CDR1 is ENHRY and CDR2 SYGVKD. The CDR3 nucleotides are TGTGCCATCAGTGGGCCCGGACAGGGCTCCTACAATGAGCAGTTCTTC. This codes for CAISGPGQGSYNEQFF.